These 29 T cell receptor beta chains originate from one sample sequenced in a study of Graves' ophthalmopathy and Graves' hyperthyroidism. The study amplified TCR beta CDR3 regions using RNA transcripts. HTBI-primed RT-PCR formed the first round, and a multiplex PCR formed the second. TCRdb used MiXCR to reprocess the multiplex PCR reads, holding one entry per CDR3 protein. The data hold 400,000 to 450,000 distinct CDR3 sequences, with more than 20% observed a single time. The sample taken for sequencing was peripheral blood. These TCRs come from a woman younger than 30 with stable Graves' hyperthyroidism.

This clonotype was detected many times. At one end the junction does not follow the germline gene, possibly because of a read error. The rearrangement uses TRBV12-3 or TRBV12-4 and TRBJ1-3; 7 bases are shared with TRBD1. The CDR3 is made up of 15 amino acids. The CDR3 nucleotides are TGTGCCAGCAGCCCTCCGAGGGGGCTTGGAAACACCACATATTTT. This sequence encodes CASSPPRGLGNTTYF.

The chain links TRBV20-1 to TRBJ2-7; 8 bases are a match to TRBD2. From germline, CDR1 is DFQATT and CDR2 SNEGSKA (reference sequence). V shed 4 bases and J 3 bases; nucleotides not matched to a gene: 14. The CDR3 sequence is 16 residues long. CDR3 bases: TGCAGTGCTATCTTACCCCCCGGGAGGGACGTCTACGAGCAGTACTTC. Its translation: CSAILPPGRDVYEQYF.

This clonotype has at least ten counts. The rearrangement uses TRBV12-3 or TRBV12-4 and TRBJ2-5; tentative D call: TRBD2 (6 bases). The V gene lost 6 bases and the J gene lost 1 base, with 12 bases spanning the gap. The CDR3 is 14 amino acids. The CDR3 here is CASSGGLVQETQYF. CDR3 in DNA: TGTGCCAGCAGCGGGGGACTTGTCCAAGAGACCCAGTACTTC.

This clonotype was seen many times. V and J are TRBV9 and TRBJ1-2; D is possibly TRBD1 (5 bases). Germline V gives CDR1 SGDLS, CDR2 YYNGEE. CDR3 size: 13 residues. Trimming shortened V by 2 bases and J by 5 bases, and 10 bases separated the two germline ends. For the CDR3, the DNA is TGTGCCAGCAGCGTGTACGGGGCTTATGGCTACACCTTC. This codes for CASSVYGAYGYTF.

In its sample, this clonotype was seen many times. This chain joins TRBV7-9 and TRBJ1-5, with 9 positions matching TRBD1. V was clipped by 1 base and J by 4 bases; unmatched bases: 5. Germline V gene data show CDR1 as SEHNR and CDR2 as FQNEAQ (reference sequence). The CDR3 runs to 16 residues. The CDR3 DNA sequence: TGTGCCAGCAGCTTAGAGAACAGGGGGCTTAATCAGCCCCAGCATTTT. Its protein product is CASSLENRGLNQPQHF.

This clonotype was picked up many times. The rearrangement links TRBV24-1 to TRBJ1-2; D ambiguous. V gave up 4 bases and J gave up 1 base, with 9 bases separating them. Germline lookup yields CDR1 KGHDR and CDR2 SFDVKD. This CDR3 comprises 14 residues. CDR3 DNA: TGTGCCACCAGTGACCCGGACGGTAACTATGGCTACACCTTC. Protein: CATSDPDGNYGYTF.

V usage is TRBV6-5 and J usage is TRBJ1-5; 7 bases are a match to TRBD1. This CDR3 region has 14 residues. Per the germline V gene, CDR1 is MNHEY and CDR2 is SVGAGI. The V and J ends lost 3 bases and 6 bases, in that order; junction bases with no gene match: 5. CDR3 DNA: TGTGCCAGCAGTTATACCGGGGACAGTCAGCCCCAGCATTTT. It yields the protein CASSYTGDSQPQHF.

The sample holds many counts of this clonotype. V and J are TRBV19 and TRBJ1-1; D gene ambiguous. V lost 3 bases to trimming and J lost 4 bases, with 6 bases between them. CDR3 size: 12 residues. The germline V gene has CDR1 LNHDA and CDR2 SQIVND (reference sequence). The CDR3 region has the DNA TGTGCCAGTAGTATTGTCTCCACTGAAGCTTTCTTT. It yields the protein CASSIVSTEAFF.

This clonotype appeared many times. The V gene is TRBV28, the J gene TRBJ2-7, with D possibly TRBD1 on 6 matching bases. Germline V gene lookup returns CDR1 MDHEN and CDR2 SYDVKM. There are 15 residues in the CDR3. Trimming cost V 1 base and J 3 bases, with 13 bases left between them. The CDR3 protein is CASSLSTGPSYEQYF. As DNA, the CDR3 is TGTGCCAGCAGTTTATCTACAGGGCCAAGCTACGAGCAGTACTTC.

The chain joins TRBV20-1 to TRBJ1-1; D possibly corresponds to TRBD1 (6 bases). V lost 4 bases to trimming and J lost 4 bases, with 10 bases between them. Germline lookup yields CDR1 DFQATT and CDR2 SNEGSKA (reference sequence). This CDR3 is built from 12 residues. This chain's CDR3 is CSAKRGFTEAFF. In DNA, the CDR3 is TGCAGTGCTAAGAGGGGGTTCACTGAAGCTTTCTTT.

This clonotype was detected ten times or more. V usage is TRBV30 and J usage is TRBJ2-2, with a possible D match to TRBD2 (5 bases). The V gene's germline CDR1 is GTSNPN and CDR2 SVGIG (reference sequence). This CDR3 spans 19 amino acids. V lost 0 bases, J lost 0 bases, and 20 bases lay in between. For the CDR3, the DNA is TGTGCCTGGAGTGTACATTGGCTAGCTATAAAAGCGAACACCGGGGAGCTGTTTTTT. It is translated as CAWSVHWLAIKANTGELFF.

This clonotype was seen repeatedly, ten times or more. The V and J genes are TRBV4-1 and TRBJ2-2; 8 positions agree with TRBD2. Germline CDR1 MGHRA, CDR2 YSYEKL. V lost 0 bases to trimming and J lost 5 bases; unmatched junction nucleotides: 11. The CDR3 covers 18 residues. The CDR3 sequence is CASSQEDSGILRTGELFF. In DNA, the CDR3 is TGCGCCAGCAGCCAAGAGGATAGCGGGATCTTGAGAACCGGGGAGCTGTTTTTT.

Details on this clonotype: Being one base from a much bigger clone, this may be a read error. The chain recombines TRBV20-1 with TRBJ1-5, with D unresolved. The CDR3 spans 14 residues. Germline loops: CDR1 DFQATT, CDR2 SNEGSKA (reference sequence). DNA of the CDR3: TGCAGTGCTAGAGTAAGGAGGAACAATCAGCCCCAGCGTTTT. The encoded protein is CSARVRRNNQPQRF.

This clonotype was picked up many times. The V gene is TRBV3-1, the J gene TRBJ1-2, with D perhaps matching TRBD1 (6 bases). Trimming stripped 0 bases from V and 6 bases from J, with 8 bases between. CDR1 LGHDT and CDR2 YNNKEL come from the germline V gene (reference sequence). The length of the CDR3 is 13 residues. CDR3 sequence: CASSQEDRDGYTF. CDR3 bases: TGTGCCAGCAGCCAAGAGGACAGAGATGGCTACACCTTC.

In this sample, this clonotype turned up many times. This chain links TRBV11-1 with TRBJ1-5, with D uncertain. Between the trimmed V and J ends, which lost 1 base and 3 bases, there was a span of 4 bases. The CDR3 extends over 13 amino acids. Germline V gene lookup returns CDR1 SGHAT and CDR2 FQDESV (reference sequence). DNA for the CDR3: TGTGCCAGCAGCTTAGGGAACAATCAGCCCCAGCATTTT. It yields the protein CASSLGNNQPQHF.

This clonotype was seen ten or more times. This chain connects TRBV7-2 to TRBJ2-7; 7 bases agree with TRBD2. V dropped 0 bases and J dropped 5; count of bases not matched to a gene: 10. This CDR3 contains 16 residues. Germline assignment: CDR1 SGHTA and CDR2 FQGNSA. CDR3 sequence reads: CASSLAHSGTRHEQYF. The CDR3 DNA sequence: TGTGCCAGCAGCTTAGCTCACAGCGGGACCCGCCACGAGCAGTACTTC.

Ten or more counts support this clonotype. V usage is TRBV10-3 and J usage is TRBJ1-1; weak D call: TRBD1 (5 bases). Trimming pared 4 bases from V and 1 base from J, leaving 7 bases between. CDR3 length: 13 amino acids. The V gene's germline CDR1 is ENHRY and CDR2 SYGVKD. CDR3 sequence: CAISVGGNTEAFF. The CDR3 DNA reads TGTGCCATCAGTGTCGGGGGGAACACTGAAGCTTTCTTT.

This clonotype has a count of ten or more. CDR3 coding DNA: TGTGCCAGCAGCCTGGGACAACGTGGAAACACCATATATTTT. This gives the protein CASSLGQRGNTIYF. The chain recombines TRBV6-1 with TRBJ1-3; possible D gene TRBD1, 6 bases. The CDR3 is made up of 14 amino acids. Germline V gene sequence: CDR1 MNHNS, CDR2 SASEGT. With 6 bases removed from V and 3 bases from J, the gap between germline ends came to 12 bases.

This clonotype has ten or more counts. One end of the junction fails to match germline, which may point to a read error. CDR3 nucleotide sequence: TGTGCTAGCAGCCCGGGGCGGGGGTTTGAGACCCAGTACTTC. Translating it yields CASSPGRGFETQYF. The rearrangement links TRBV7-8 to TRBJ2-5, with 7 bases lining up with TRBD2. Germline V gene lookup returns CDR1 SGHVS and CDR2 FQNEAQ. The CDR3 is 14 residues long. The full variable domain, its missing parts supplied by reference TRBV7-8 and TRBJ2-5, is GAGVSQSPRYKVAKRGQDVALRCDPISGHVSLFWYQQALGQGPEFLTYFQNEAQLDKSGLPSDRFFAERPEGSVSTLKIQRTQQEDSAVYLCASSPGRGFETQYFGPGTRLLVL.

This clonotype was found many times. The gene calls are TRBV6-2 or TRBV6-3 and TRBJ1-2, with a weak D call TRBD1 (6 bases). The V end lost 6 bases, the J end lost 8 bases, and 16 bases lay between the germline ends. CDR3 length: 13 residues. CDR1 is MNHEY and CDR2 is SVGEGT in the germline V gene. The CDR3 DNA sequence: TGTGCCAGCAGAGACTCAGGGGTAGACGGCTACACCTTC. Protein sequence: CASRDSGVDGYTF.

The chain has TRBV24-1 and TRBJ1-5; D unclear. This CDR3 region has 14 residues. Germline lookup yields CDR1 KGHDR and CDR2 SFDVKD. The ends were cut back, 3 bases at V and 3 bases at J, with 8 bases in the middle. The CDR3, as DNA: TGTGCCACCAGTGATCTTGGTTACAATCAGCCCCAGCATTTT. Translating gives CATSDLGYNQPQHF.

This clonotype was detected ten times or more. The rearrangement links TRBV11-2 to TRBJ1-1; perhaps TRBD1 as D (5 bases). CDR1 and CDR2 (germline): SGHAT, FQNNGV. V was cut by 5 bases and J by 6 bases, with 13 bases left in between. The length of the CDR3 is 13 residues. CDR3 coding DNA: TGTGCCAGCAGCCTCTACAGGCGATCTGAAGCTTTCTTT. Translation: CASSLYRRSEAFF.

In this sample, this clonotype turned up a few times. The junction and the germline gene differ at one end; a read error may be behind it. The chain uses TRBV28 and TRBJ1-5; D remains ambiguous. The CDR3 contains 12 residues. CDR1 is MDHEN, CDR2 SYDVKM, per germline. The CDR3 loop reads CASSLGGQPQRF. The CDR3 nucleotides read TGTGCCAGCAGTTTGGGAGGTCAGCCCCAGCGTTTT.

This clonotype was seen many times. The rearrangement uses TRBV30 and TRBJ1-1; tentatively, D is TRBD1 (5 bases). The CDR3 totals 15 residues. The V gene lost 3 bases and the J gene lost 1 base, with 15 bases spanning the gap. Germline V gives CDR1 GTSNPN, CDR2 SVGIG (reference sequence). CDR3 nucleotides: TGTGCCTGGAGCGGGGGAAGGACCCCGAACACTGAAGCTTTCTTT. This sequence encodes CAWSGGRTPNTEAFF.

This clonotype was seen at least ten times. CDR3 sequence: CASSEGESVSETQYF. The DNA for the CDR3 is TGTGCCAGCAGTGAAGGTGAGAGTGTCTCAGAGACCCAGTACTTC. The V and J genes are TRBV6-1 and TRBJ2-5; unclear D gene. CDR3 length: 15 amino acids. The ends were cut back, 1 base at V and 4 bases at J, with 13 bases in the middle. Germline CDR1 and CDR2: MNHNS and SASEGT.

CDR3 amino acids: CASSPPQGPQRKTGELFF. CDR3 nucleotides: TGTGCCAGCTCACCACCGCAGGGGCCGCAAAGGAAGACCGGGGAGCTGTTTTTT. The chain employs TRBV18 and TRBJ2-2; TRBD1 might be the D (6 bases). This CDR3 has 18 amino acids. V lost 0 bases to trimming and J lost 5 bases, with 19 bases between them. CDR1 and CDR2 from the germline V gene are KGHSH and LQKENI.

This clonotype showed up many times. The rearrangement uses TRBV19 and TRBJ1-5, with 9 bases lining up with TRBD1. Germline-derived CDR1 and CDR2 are LNHDA and SQIVND (reference sequence). V was clipped by 10 bases and J by 3 bases; unmatched bases: 13. This CDR3 spans 16 amino acids. For the CDR3, the DNA is TGTGCCACAGGAGACCTACAGGGGGCTAACAATCAGCCCCAGCATTTT. This sequence encodes CATGDLQGANNQPQHF.

In this sample, this clonotype turned up a few times. The V gene is TRBV24-1, the J gene TRBJ2-7; D is perhaps TRBD1 (7 bases). The CDR3 length is 13 residues. With 3 bases removed from V and 8 bases from J, the gap between germline ends came to 13 bases. CDR1 KGHDR and CDR2 SFDVKD come from the germline V gene. CDR3 coding DNA: TGTGCCACCAGTGATGAGGAGGGGGCGAAGCAGTACTTC. It codes for CATSDEEGAKQYF.

This clonotype occurred once. The chain recombines TRBV19 with TRBJ2-5; D is ambiguous. The CDR3 loop spans 14 amino acids. Germline V gene data show CDR1 as LNHDA and CDR2 as SQIVND (reference sequence). The V end was cut by 4 bases, the J end by 2 bases, with 11 bases between. CDR3 amino acids: CASSRLPSQETQYF. For the CDR3, the DNA is TGTGCCAGTAGTAGGTTGCCATCTCAAGAGACCCAGTACTTC.